This T cell receptor (beta chain) was recovered during a study of OX40 agonist ivuxolimab in advanced cancers. The CDR3 has 15 residues. From germline, CDR1 is SQVTM and CDR2 ANQGSEA. V was pared by 4 bases and J by 0 bases, with 13 bases between. Here immunoSEQ multiplex PCR was the method, and the copy in TCRdb shows in-frame clones only, minus some. This table has fewer than 75,000 clones, 80% appearing once. The sequencing used CD4+ or CD8+ T cells sorted from blood, collected in a trial of the OX40 agonist ivuxolimab. The sequence was collected from an adult with an advanced solid tumor such as melanoma, head and neck, liver or kidney cancer. The V gene is TRBV29-1, the J gene TRBJ2-1, with D tentatively TRBD1 (6 bases). CDR3 residues: CSVALDSLSYNEQFF. Written as DNA, the CDR3 is TGCAGCGTTGCACTGGACAGCCTCTCCTACAATGAGCAGTTCTTC.